The TCR beta chain described here comes from a study of shared clonotypes between healthy human individuals. Data came from immunoSEQ multiplex PCR; TCRdb stores just in-frame clones and leaves some out. The repertoire holds approximately 740,000 clones, around 74% seen once, with over 1.5% in the top ten. This clone occurred a few times. Sample: memory CD4+ T cells sorted from blood. Subset specified: CD45RA-negative fraction. The TCR comes from a woman in her 30s in good health.

The CDR3 sequence is CASRKTMNTEAFF. The CDR3 nucleotides are TGTGCCAGCAGAAAAACGATGAACACTGAAGCTTTCTTT. The chain uses TRBV6-5 and TRBJ1-1; D is undetermined. Trimming removed 6 bases from V and 0 bases from J, with 8 bases in between. Germline V gives CDR1 MNHEY, CDR2 SVGAGI. The CDR3 contains 13 residues.